The present TCR beta chain was sequenced within a study of shared clonotypes between healthy human individuals. This clone showed up just once. As defined, naive CD8 cells were CD45RO-negative and positively selected for CCR7, with terminally differentiated effector memory CD45RA+ cells excluded. The CDR3 runs 14 residues. CDR1 and CDR2 from the germline V gene are MNHEY and SMNVEV (reference sequence). V was cut by 5 bases and J by 2 bases, with 11 bases left in between. Clones were read by immunoSEQ multiplex PCR, and TCRdb kept only the in-frame ones, dropping some. The table has some 2.1 million clones, 85% to 95% seen once.

The sample was naive CD8+ T cells from PBMCs. This sequence originates from a young man in good health. Some clones in this sample may be carry-over from other donors' samples. V usage is TRBV27 and J usage is TRBJ2-3; no definite D call. The CDR3 DNA follows: TGTGCCAGCAGTCCGCTATTACACACAGATACGCAGTATTTT. Its translation is CASSPLLHTDTQYF.